A single T cell receptor beta chain is shown here with its context. The antigen is undetermined. This sample was included in a study of T-cell memory formation after mild COVID-19. In TCRdb, the 5' RACE reads were re-called with MiXCR into one record per CDR3 protein. Of about 560,000 distinct CDR3 sequences in the sample, around 16% were seen once. Overall study results and limits: Proof of SARS-CoV-2 specificity was absent for the second-wave clones that crested on day 37.

This clonotype was sampled from an adult woman who had mild COVID-19 (a few samples of this study predate the infection). Cell type and time point are not known. The sample was PBMCs or a T cell subset sorted from them (not recorded which).

For the CDR3, the DNA is TGCAGTGCTAGAGCAGACTACGGGATCTACAATGAGCAGTTCTTC. Amino acids: CSARADYGIYNEQFF. The chain employs TRBV20-1 and TRBJ2-1; the D gene is possibly TRBD2 (5 bases). Germline V lookup: CDR1 DFQATT, CDR2 SNEGSKA (reference sequence). With 1 base removed from V and 3 bases from J, the gap between germline ends came to 13 bases. CDR3 size: 15 residues.